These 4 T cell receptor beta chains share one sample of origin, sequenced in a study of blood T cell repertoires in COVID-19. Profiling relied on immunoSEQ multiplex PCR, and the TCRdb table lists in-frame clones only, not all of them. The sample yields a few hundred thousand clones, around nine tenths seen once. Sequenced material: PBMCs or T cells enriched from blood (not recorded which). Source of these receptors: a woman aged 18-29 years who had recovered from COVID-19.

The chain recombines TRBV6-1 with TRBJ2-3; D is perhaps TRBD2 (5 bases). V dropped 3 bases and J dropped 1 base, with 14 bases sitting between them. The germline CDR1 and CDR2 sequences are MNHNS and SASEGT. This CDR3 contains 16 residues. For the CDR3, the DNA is TGTGCCAGCAGTGACCGAGGGAAAGGTGGCACAGATACGCAGTATTTT. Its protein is CASSDRGKGGTDTQYF.

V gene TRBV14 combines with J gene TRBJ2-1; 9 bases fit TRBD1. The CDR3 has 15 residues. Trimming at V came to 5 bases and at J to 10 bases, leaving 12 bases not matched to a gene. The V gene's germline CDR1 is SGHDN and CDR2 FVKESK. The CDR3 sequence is CASSKTGQGSGEQFF. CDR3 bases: TGTGCCAGCAGCAAAACGGGACAGGGTTCTGGGGAGCAGTTCTTC. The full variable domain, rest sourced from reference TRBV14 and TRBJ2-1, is EAGVTQFPSHSVIEKGQTVTLRCDPISGHDNLYWYRRVMGKEIKFLLHFVKESKQDESGMPNNRFLAERTGGTYSTLKVQPAELEDSGVYFCASSKTGQGSGEQFFGPGTRLTVL.

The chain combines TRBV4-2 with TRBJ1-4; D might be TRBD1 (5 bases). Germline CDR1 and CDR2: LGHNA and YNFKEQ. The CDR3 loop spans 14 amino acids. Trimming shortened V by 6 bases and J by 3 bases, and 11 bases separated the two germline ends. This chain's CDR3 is CASRPGGANEKLFF. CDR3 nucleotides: TGTGCCAGCAGGCCCGGGGGAGCTAATGAAAAACTGTTTTTT.

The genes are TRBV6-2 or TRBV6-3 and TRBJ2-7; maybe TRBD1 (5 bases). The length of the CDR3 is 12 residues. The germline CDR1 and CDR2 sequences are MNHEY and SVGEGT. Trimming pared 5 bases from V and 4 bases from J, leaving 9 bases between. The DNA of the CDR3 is TGTGCCAGCAGTACCCAGGGATACGAGCAGTACTTC. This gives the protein CASSTQGYEQYF.